These 4 T cell receptor beta chains share one sample of origin, sequenced in a study of shared clonotypes between healthy human individuals. Method: immunoSEQ multiplex PCR; TCRdb's copy keeps in-frame clones and lacks some. The sample consists of some 580,000 clones, 95% to 98% of them appearing once. CD45RO-negative CD8 cells positively selected for CCR7 made up the naive population, which excluded terminally differentiated effector memory CD45RA+ cells. Source material: naive CD8+ T cells sorted from blood. These receptor sequences come from a man aged 25-40 years in good health.

CDR3 DNA: TGTGCCAGCAGTTCCCTACTAACAGGGGTCTCCGAGGAGCAGTACTTC. Translation: CASSSLLTGVSEEQYF. The V and J genes are TRBV28 and TRBJ2-7; 7 bases line up with TRBD1. J was trimmed by 7 bases and V by 4 bases; bases with no gene match: 16. Germline CDR1 reads MDHEN; CDR2 reads SYDVKM. The CDR3 is 16 residues long.

The chain uses TRBV4-3 and TRBJ2-2; D unclear. The germline V and J ends were trimmed by 1 base and 4 bases, with 7 bases remaining between them. The CDR3 consists of 14 residues. Per germline, CDR1 LGHNA and CDR2 YSLEER. Written as DNA, the CDR3 is TGCGCCAGCAGCCAAGGGGAAAGCACCGGGGAGCTGTTTTTT. Amino acids: CASSQGESTGELFF.

The chain joins TRBV29-1 to TRBJ2-4; D tentatively reads TRBD1 or TRBD2 (5 bases each). Trimming took off 5 bases at V and 7 bases at J, with 12 bases between the two ends. In germline, CDR1 is SQVTM, CDR2 ANQGSEA. The CDR3 is 12 residues long. The CDR3 loop reads CSVRDLQNIQYF. The CDR3 DNA sequence: TGCAGCGTTCGGGACCTGCAGAACATTCAGTACTTC.

J is TRBJ2-1 and V is TRBV18; TRBD2 aligns across 8 bases. After removal of 3 bases from V and 4 bases from J, the junction contained 11 bases not matched to a gene. CDR3 length: 17 residues. The germline V gene encodes CDR1 KGHSH and CDR2 LQKENI. CDR3 loop: CASSPTSGGGLYNEQFF. In DNA, the CDR3 is TGTGCCAGCTCACCCACTAGCGGAGGCGGACTTTACAATGAGCAGTTCTTC. The full variable domain, its missing parts supplied by reference TRBV18 and TRBJ2-1, is NAGVMQNPRHLVRRRGQEARLRCSPMKGHSHVYWYRQLPEEGLKFMVYLQKENIIDESGMPKERFSAEFPKEGPSILRIQQVVRGDSAAYFCASSPTSGGGLYNEQFFGPGTRLTVL.